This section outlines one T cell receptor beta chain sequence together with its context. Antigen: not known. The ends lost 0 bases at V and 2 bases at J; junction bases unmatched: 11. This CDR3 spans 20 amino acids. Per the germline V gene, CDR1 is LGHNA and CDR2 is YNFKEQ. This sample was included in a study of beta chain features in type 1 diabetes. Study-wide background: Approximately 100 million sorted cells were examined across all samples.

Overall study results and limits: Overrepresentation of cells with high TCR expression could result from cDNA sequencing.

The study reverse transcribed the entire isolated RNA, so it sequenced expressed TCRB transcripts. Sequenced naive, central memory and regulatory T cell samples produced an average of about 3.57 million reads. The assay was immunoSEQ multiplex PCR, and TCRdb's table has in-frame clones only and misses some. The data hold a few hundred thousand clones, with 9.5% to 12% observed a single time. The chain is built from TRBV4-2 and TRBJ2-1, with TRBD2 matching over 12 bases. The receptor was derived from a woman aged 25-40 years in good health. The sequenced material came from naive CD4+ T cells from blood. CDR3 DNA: TGTGCCAGCAGCCAAGAAGGATCTAGCGGGAGGGCCAGAGCCTACAATGAGCAGTTCTTC. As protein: CASSQEGSSGRARAYNEQFF.